One sample yielded the 10 T cell receptor beta chains listed below, sequenced in a study of blood T cell repertoires in COVID-19 (dated by TCRdb to 2020 to 2021). Library preparation was by the immunoSEQ multiplex PCR assay. This is the immuneACCESS table as TCRdb keeps it, with only in-frame sequences that have V and J called. A part of the clones is gone; compared with another copy, unresolved V genes explain less than half, and the rest is unexplained. The sample records a few hundred thousand clones, about nine tenths of which are singletons. Just under 6.5% of the sample rests with the top ten. Sequencing used peripheral blood. The receptor source for this set is a woman aged 45-65 years with COVID-19, enrolled during active disease.

The chain carries TRBV20-1 and TRBJ1-5, with D possibly being TRBD1 (6 bases). V shed 3 bases and J shed 1 base, with 16 bases lying between them. Germline V gives CDR1 DFQATT, CDR2 SNEGSKA (reference sequence). The CDR3 consists of 16 residues. This CDR3 is CSASERQGLSNQPQHF. The DNA for the CDR3 is TGCAGTGCTAGTGAAAGGCAGGGGCTGAGCAATCAGCCCCAGCATTTT.

Only one count was recorded for this clone. The chain couples TRBV5-1 to TRBJ1-1; TRBD1 matches at 7 bases. Germline V gene sequence: CDR1 SGHRS, CDR2 YFSETQ. CDR3 length: 13 residues. Trimming at V came to 3 bases and at J to 5 bases, leaving 4 bases not matched to a gene. CDR3 bases: TGCGCCAGCAGCTGGACAGGAGGTACTGAAGCTTTCTTT. Amino acid sequence: CASSWTGGTEAFF.

This sequence joins TRBV25-1 and TRBJ2-7, with 10 bases lining up with TRBD1. The CDR3 loop spans 15 amino acids. CDR1 is MGHDK and CDR2 is SYGVNS in the germline V gene. V lost 1 base and J lost 10; bases outside the gene matches: 10. CDR3: CASSEFTGTGEVQYF. For the CDR3, the DNA is TGTGCCAGCAGTGAATTCACCGGGACAGGGGAAGTCCAGTACTTC.

The chain carries TRBV2 and TRBJ1-1; D is unclear. There are 14 residues in the CDR3. CDR1 SNHLY and CDR2 FYNNEI come from the germline V gene. Trimming took off 1 base at V and 0 bases at J, with 6 bases between the two ends. Written as DNA, the CDR3 is TGTGCCAGCAGTGAAGGGCAGATGAACACTGAAGCTTTCTTT. This gives the protein CASSEGQMNTEAFF.

The V gene is TRBV6-6, the J gene TRBJ2-2; no clear D gene. Germline CDR1 MNHNY, CDR2 SVGAGI (reference sequence). V lost 2 bases to trimming and J lost 4 bases, with 8 bases between them. The CDR3 has 14 residues. This CDR3 reads CASSYGRTTGELFF. The CDR3 DNA follows: TGTGCCAGCAGTTACGGCAGAACCACCGGGGAGCTGTTTTTT.

This chain connects TRBV24-1 to TRBJ2-1, with TRBD2 as a possible D gene (6 bases). This CDR3 contains 13 residues. Germline CDR1 reads KGHDR; CDR2 reads SFDVKD. V lost 3 bases and J 7 bases, leaving 9 bases between the germline ends. In nucleotides, the CDR3 is TGTGCCACCAGTGATGCGACTAGAAATGAGCAGTTCTTC. Its protein is CATSDATRNEQFF.

The chain recombines TRBV11-2 with TRBJ2-7, with 8 bases aligning to TRBD2. Germline CDR1 reads SGHAT; CDR2 reads FQNNGV. V lost 1 base to trimming and J lost 4 bases; unmatched junction nucleotides: 3. The CDR3 has 14 amino acids. CDR3: CASSLGGLVYEQYF. The CDR3 bases are TGTGCCAGCAGCTTAGGGGGACTAGTTTACGAGCAGTACTTC.

J is TRBJ1-3 and V is TRBV5-1; D remains ambiguous. The CDR3 is 18 residues long. Germline CDR1 is SGHRS and CDR2 is YFSETQ. Trimming pared 0 bases from V and 0 bases from J, leaving 16 bases between. CDR3 sequence: CASSLGVVSSGSGNTIYF. The DNA of the CDR3 is TGCGCCAGCAGCTTGGGGGTAGTCTCGTCAGGCTCTGGAAACACCATATATTTT.

This clone was detected once. The chain couples TRBV27 to TRBJ2-1; 9 bases align to TRBD1. The CDR3 runs to 14 residues. CDR1 and CDR2 (germline): MNHEY, SMNVEV (reference sequence). J was trimmed by 7 bases and V by 7 bases; bases with no gene match: 8. CDR3 DNA: TGTGCCAGCATGGGACAGGGCTATCGGAATGAGCAGTTCTTC. Translation gives CASMGQGYRNEQFF.

This clone was seen just once. The V gene is TRBV5-5, the J gene TRBJ2-7, with 8 nucleotides matching TRBD2. V was clipped by 1 base and J by 3 bases; unmatched bases: 6. Looked up from germline, CDR1 is SGHKS and CDR2 is YYEKEE (reference sequence). This CDR3 spans 15 amino acids. CDR3 in DNA: TGTGCCAGCAGCTTGAGTAGCGGGGCCCTCTACGAGCAGTACTTC. Translated, it gives CASSLSSGALYEQYF.